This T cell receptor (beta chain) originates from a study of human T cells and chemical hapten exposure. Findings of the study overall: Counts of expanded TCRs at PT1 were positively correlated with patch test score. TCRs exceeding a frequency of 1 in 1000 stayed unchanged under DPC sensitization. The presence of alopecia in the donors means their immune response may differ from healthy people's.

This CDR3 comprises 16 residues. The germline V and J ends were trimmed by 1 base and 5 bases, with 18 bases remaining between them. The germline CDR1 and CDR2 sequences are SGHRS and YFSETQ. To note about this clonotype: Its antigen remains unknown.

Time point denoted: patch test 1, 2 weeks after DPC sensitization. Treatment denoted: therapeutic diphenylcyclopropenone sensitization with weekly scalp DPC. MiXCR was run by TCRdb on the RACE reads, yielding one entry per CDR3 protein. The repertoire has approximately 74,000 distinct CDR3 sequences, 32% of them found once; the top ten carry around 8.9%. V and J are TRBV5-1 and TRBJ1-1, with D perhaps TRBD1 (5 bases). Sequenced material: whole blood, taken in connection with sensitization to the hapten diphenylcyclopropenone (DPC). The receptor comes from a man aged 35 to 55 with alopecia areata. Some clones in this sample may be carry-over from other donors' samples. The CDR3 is CASSLRPQGDGTEAFF. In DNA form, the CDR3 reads TGCGCCAGCAGCTTGAGACCCCAGGGCGACGGAACTGAAGCTTTCTTT.